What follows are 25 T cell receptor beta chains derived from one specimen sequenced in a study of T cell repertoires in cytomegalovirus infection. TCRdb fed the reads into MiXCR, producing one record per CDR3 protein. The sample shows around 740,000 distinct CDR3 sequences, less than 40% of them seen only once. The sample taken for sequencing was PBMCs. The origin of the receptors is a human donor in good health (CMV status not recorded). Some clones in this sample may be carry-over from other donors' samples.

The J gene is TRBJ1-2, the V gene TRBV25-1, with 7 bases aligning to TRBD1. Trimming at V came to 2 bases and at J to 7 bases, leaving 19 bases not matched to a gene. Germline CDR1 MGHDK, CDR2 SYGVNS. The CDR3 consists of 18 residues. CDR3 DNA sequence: TGTGCCAGCAGTGAAGAGTACAGGGGATTCGATTTCAGCGTTGGCTACACCTTC. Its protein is CASSEEYRGFDFSVGYTF.

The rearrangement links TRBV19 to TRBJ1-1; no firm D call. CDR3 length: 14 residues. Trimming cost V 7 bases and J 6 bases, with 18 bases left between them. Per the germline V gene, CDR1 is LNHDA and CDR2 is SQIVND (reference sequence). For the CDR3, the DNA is TGTGCCAGTACGGAGGCATCCTATCCCCCTGAAGCTTTCTTT. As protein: CASTEASYPPEAFF.

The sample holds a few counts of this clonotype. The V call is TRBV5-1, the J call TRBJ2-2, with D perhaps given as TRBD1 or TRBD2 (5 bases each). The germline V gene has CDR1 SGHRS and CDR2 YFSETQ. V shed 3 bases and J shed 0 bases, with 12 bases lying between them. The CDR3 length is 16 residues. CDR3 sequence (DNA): TGCGCCAGCAGCTATCTAGCAGGGCCGAACACCGGGGAGCTGTTTTTT. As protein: CASSYLAGPNTGELFF.

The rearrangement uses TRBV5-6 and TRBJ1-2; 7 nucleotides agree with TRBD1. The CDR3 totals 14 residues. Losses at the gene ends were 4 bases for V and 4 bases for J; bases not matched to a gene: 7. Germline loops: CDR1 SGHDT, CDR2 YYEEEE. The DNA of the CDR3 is TGTGCCAGCAGCCCCAGTACAGGGGTCTATGGCTACACCTTC. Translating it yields CASSPSTGVYGYTF.

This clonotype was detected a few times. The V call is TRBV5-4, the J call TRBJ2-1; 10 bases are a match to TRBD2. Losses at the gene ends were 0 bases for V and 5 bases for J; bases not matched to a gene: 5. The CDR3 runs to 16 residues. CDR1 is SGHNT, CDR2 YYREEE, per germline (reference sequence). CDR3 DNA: TGTGCCAGCAGCTTGGAGCGGGGGGGCCTACACAATGAGCAGTTCTTC. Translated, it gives CASSLERGGLHNEQFF.

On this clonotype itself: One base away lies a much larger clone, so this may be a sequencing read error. The CDR3, as DNA: TGTGCCAGCAGCTTAATGGCCACAGATACGCAGTATTTT. As protein: CASSLMATDTQYF. This chain uses TRBV7-3 with TRBJ2-3, with D unresolved. V dropped 1 base and J dropped 2 bases, with 4 bases sitting between them. The germline CDR1 and CDR2 sequences are SGHTA and FQGTGA. The CDR3 spans 13 residues.

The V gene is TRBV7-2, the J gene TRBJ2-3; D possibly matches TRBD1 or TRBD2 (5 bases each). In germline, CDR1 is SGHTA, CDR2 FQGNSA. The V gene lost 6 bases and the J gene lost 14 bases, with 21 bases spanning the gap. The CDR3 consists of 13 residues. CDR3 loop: CASSPQGDRPPYF. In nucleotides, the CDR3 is TGTGCCAGCAGTCCTCAAGGGGACCGGCCCCCGTATTTT.

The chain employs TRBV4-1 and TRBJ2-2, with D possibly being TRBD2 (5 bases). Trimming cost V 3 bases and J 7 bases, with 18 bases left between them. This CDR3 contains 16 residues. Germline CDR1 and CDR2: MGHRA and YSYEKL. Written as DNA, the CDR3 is TGCGCCAGCAGCCACCCGACACTGGAGGTTGTCGGGGAGCTGTTTTTT. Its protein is CASSHPTLEVVGELFF.

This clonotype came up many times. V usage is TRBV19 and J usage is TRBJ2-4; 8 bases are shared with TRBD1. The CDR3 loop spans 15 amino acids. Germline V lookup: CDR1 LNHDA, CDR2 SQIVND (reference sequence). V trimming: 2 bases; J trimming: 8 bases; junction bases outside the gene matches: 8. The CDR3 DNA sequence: TGTGCCAGTAGTATACGGGACAGGATCACGGACATTCAGTACTTC. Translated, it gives CASSIRDRITDIQYF.

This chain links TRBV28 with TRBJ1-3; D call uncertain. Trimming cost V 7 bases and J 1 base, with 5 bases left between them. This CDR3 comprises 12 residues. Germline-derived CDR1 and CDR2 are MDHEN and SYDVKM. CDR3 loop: CASIGSGNTIYF. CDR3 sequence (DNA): TGTGCCAGCATCGGGTCTGGAAACACCATATATTTT.

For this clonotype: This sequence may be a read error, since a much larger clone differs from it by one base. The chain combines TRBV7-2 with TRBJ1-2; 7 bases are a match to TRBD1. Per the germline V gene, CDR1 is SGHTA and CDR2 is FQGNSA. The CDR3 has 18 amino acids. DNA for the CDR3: TGTGCCAGCAGCCCCCCCGGTGCGTCGGGACAGCCGAGCTATGGCTACGCCTTC. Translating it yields CASSPPGASGQPSYGYAF.

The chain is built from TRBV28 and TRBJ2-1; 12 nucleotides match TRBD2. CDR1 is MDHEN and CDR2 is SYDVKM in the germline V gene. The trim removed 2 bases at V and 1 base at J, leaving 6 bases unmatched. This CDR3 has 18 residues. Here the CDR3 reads CASSLRTSGRKSYNEQFF. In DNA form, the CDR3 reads TGTGCCAGCAGTTTACGTACTAGCGGGAGGAAGTCCTACAATGAGCAGTTCTTC.

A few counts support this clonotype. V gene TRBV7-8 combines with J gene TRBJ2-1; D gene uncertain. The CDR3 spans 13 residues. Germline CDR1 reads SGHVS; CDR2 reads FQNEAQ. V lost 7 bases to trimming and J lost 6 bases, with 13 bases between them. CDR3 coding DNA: TGTGCCAGCATCCATAGCCTATTCAATGAGCAGTTCTTC. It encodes CASIHSLFNEQFF.

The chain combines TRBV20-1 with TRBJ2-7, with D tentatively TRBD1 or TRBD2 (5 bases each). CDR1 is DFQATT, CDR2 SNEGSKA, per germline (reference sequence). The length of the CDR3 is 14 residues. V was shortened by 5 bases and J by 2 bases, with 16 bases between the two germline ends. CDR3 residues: CSAPPRDGTYEQYF. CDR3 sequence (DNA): TGCAGTGCTCCCCCCCGGGACGGAACCTACGAGCAGTACTTC.

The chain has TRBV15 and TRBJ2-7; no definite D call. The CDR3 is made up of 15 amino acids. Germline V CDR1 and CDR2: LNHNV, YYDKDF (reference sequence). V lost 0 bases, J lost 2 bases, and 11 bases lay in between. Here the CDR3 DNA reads TGTGCCACCAGCAGAGATTTTCGCAGTACCTACGAGCAGTACTTC. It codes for CATSRDFRSTYEQYF.

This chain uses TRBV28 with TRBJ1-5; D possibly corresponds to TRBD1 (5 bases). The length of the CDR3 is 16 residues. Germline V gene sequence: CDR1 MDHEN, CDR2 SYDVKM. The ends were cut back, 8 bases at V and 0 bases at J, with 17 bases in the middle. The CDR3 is CASGPTGGLSNQPQHF. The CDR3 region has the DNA TGTGCCAGCGGCCCAACGGGGGGACTTAGCAATCAGCCCCAGCATTTT.

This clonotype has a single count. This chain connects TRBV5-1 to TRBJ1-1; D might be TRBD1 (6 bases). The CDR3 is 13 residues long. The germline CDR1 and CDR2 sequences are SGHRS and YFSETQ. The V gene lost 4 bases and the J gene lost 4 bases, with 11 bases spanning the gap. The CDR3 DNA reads TGCGCCAGCAGCGACCTAGGGGGCACTGAAGCTTTCTTT. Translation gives CASSDLGGTEAFF.

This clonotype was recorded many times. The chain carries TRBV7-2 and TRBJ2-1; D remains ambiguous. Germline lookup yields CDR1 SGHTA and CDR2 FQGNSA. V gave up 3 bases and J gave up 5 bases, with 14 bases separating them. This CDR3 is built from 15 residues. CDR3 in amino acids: CASSFKGPANNEQFF. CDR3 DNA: TGTGCCAGCAGCTTCAAGGGCCCGGCGAACAATGAGCAGTTCTTC.

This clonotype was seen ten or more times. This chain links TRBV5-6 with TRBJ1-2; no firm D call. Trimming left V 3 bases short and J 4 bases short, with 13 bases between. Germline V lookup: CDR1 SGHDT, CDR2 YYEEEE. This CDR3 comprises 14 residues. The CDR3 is CASSSPPGTYGYTF. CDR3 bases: TGTGCCAGCAGCTCACCCCCCGGTACCTATGGCTACACCTTC.

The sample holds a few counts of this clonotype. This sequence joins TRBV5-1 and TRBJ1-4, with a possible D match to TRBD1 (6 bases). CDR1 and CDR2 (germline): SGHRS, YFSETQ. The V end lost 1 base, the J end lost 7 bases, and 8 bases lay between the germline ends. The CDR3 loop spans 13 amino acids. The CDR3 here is CASSLTRGEKLFF. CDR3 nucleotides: TGCGCCAGCAGCTTGACCAGGGGTGAAAAACTGTTTTTT.

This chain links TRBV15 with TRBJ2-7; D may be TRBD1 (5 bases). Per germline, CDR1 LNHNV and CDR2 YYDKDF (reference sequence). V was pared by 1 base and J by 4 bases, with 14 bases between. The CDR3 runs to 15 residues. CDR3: CATSRGLGQYYEQYF. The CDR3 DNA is TGTGCCACCAGCAGAGGGCTGGGGCAGTATTACGAGCAGTACTTC.

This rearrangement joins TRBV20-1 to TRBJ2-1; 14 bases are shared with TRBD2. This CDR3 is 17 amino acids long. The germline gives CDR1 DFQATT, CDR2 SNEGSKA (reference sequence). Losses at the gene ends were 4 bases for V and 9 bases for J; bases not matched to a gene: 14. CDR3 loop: CSAKGLAGVLLPGEQFF. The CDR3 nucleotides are TGCAGTGCTAAGGGACTAGCGGGAGTCCTCTTGCCCGGTGAGCAGTTCTTC.

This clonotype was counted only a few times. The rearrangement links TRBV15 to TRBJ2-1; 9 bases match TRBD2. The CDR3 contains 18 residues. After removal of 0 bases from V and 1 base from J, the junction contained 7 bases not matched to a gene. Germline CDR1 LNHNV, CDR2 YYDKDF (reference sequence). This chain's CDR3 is CATSRDGLAGVSYNEQFF. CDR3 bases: TGTGCCACCAGCAGAGATGGGTTAGCGGGAGTATCCTACAATGAGCAGTTCTTC.

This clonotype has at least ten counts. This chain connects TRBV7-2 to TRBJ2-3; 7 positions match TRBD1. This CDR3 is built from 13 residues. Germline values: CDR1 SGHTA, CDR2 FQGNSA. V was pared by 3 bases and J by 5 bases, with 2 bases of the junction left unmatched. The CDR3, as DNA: TGTGCCAGCAGCTTTACAGGGGTAGATACGCAGTATTTT. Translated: CASSFTGVDTQYF.

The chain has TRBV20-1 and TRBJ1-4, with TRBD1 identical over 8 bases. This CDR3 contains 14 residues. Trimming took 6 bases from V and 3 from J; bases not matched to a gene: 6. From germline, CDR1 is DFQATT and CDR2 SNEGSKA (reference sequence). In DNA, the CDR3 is TGCAGTGCGCTACAGGGGGTGCCTAATGAAAAACTGTTTTTT. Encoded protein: CSALQGVPNEKLFF.